These 32 T cell receptor beta chains share one sample of origin, sequenced in a study. Each CDR3 protein gets one entry after TCRdb re-called the RT-PCR reads with MiXCR. The table lists about 680,000 distinct CDR3 sequences, 14% of them singletons. The sample taken for sequencing was memory CD4+ T cells from blood. The receptors were sampled from a female donor in good health, serving as a healthy control.

This chain joins TRBV29-1 and TRBJ1-1; D gene unclear. CDR1 is SQVTM, CDR2 ANQGSEA, per germline. V lost 0 bases to trimming and J lost 6 bases, with 8 bases between them. CDR3 size: 12 residues. The CDR3 loop reads CSVEDPGSEAFF. The DNA for the CDR3 is TGCAGCGTTGAAGATCCTGGGTCTGAAGCTTTCTTT.

This clonotype has a handful of counts. This chain joins TRBV15 and TRBJ1-1, with D unclear. Trimming took off 5 bases at V and 0 bases at J, with 13 bases between the two ends. This CDR3 comprises 15 residues. Looked up from germline, CDR1 is LNHNV and CDR2 is YYDKDF (reference sequence). CDR3 in DNA: TGTGCCACCAGCGGTAAAAGGGCGGTGAACACTGAAGCTTTCTTT. Translating gives CATSGKRAVNTEAFF.

V usage is TRBV9 and J usage is TRBJ2-3, with TRBD2 matching over 12 bases. The CDR3 sequence is 18 residues long. Trimming removed 3 bases from V and 5 bases from J; junction bases left unmatched: 13. Germline V gives CDR1 SGDLS, CDR2 YYNGEE. In DNA, the CDR3 is TGTGCCAGCAGCGAACGAGGGAGACTAGCGGGAGCGGTAGATACGCAGTATTTT. Protein sequence: CASSERGRLAGAVDTQYF.

The chain employs TRBV5-6 and TRBJ1-6, with a possible D match to TRBD1 (5 bases). The CDR3 consists of 14 residues. V lost 4 bases to trimming and J lost 8 bases, with 13 bases between them. CDR1 and CDR2 from the germline V gene are SGHDT and YYEEEE. CDR3 protein: CASSLGAGDSPLHF. In nucleotides, the CDR3 is TGTGCCAGCAGCCTAGGCGCGGGGGATTCACCCCTCCACTTT.

This clonotype has more than one count but fewer than ten. J is TRBJ2-7 and V is TRBV27; 7 positions match TRBD1. The CDR3 runs to 15 residues. The trim removed 6 bases at V and 4 bases at J, leaving 12 bases unmatched. CDR1 and CDR2 from the germline V gene are MNHEY and SMNVEV (reference sequence). The CDR3: CASRARPGQKYEQYF. In DNA, the CDR3 is TGTGCCAGCAGGGCACGTCCGGGACAGAAGTACGAGCAGTACTTC.

Only a few counts were recorded for this clonotype. This chain uses TRBV9 with TRBJ2-5; weak D call: TRBD1 (5 bases). CDR3 length: 14 residues. V was pared by 4 bases and J by 4 bases, with 14 bases between. The germline V gene has CDR1 SGDLS and CDR2 YYNGEE. In DNA, the CDR3 is TGTGCCAGCAGCTTAGAACAGGCCCCAGAGACCCAGTACTTC. Its protein product is CASSLEQAPETQYF.

This clonotype has a count of ten or more. The rearrangement links TRBV5-1 to TRBJ2-1; 10 bases map to TRBD2. The CDR3 covers 16 residues. The V segment lost 2 bases and the J segment 3 bases; nucleotides outside the gene matches: 5. Germline V gives CDR1 SGHRS, CDR2 YFSETQ. The CDR3 sequence is CASSLLAGHRYNEQFF. The CDR3 coding sequence is TGCGCCAGCAGCTTACTAGCGGGGCATCGCTACAATGAGCAGTTCTTC.

This clonotype was seen repeatedly, ten times or more. One end of the junction is discordant with germline, which a read error may explain. V gene TRBV4-3 combines with J gene TRBJ1-2; 9 bases match TRBD1. Germline-derived CDR1 and CDR2 are LGHNA and YSLEER. The CDR3 totals 15 residues. CDR3 amino acids: CASSQVQRTGDGYTF. DNA for the CDR3: TGCGCCAGCAGTCAAGTTCAACGGACAGGGGATGGCTACACCTTC.

This clonotype has ten or more counts. The rearrangement uses TRBV7-2 and TRBJ1-2, with 7 bases identical to TRBD1. The length of the CDR3 is 15 residues. CDR1 and CDR2 from the germline V gene are SGHTA and FQGNSA. J lost 7 bases, V lost 1 base, and 9 bases had no gene match. CDR3 loop: CASSLVGGTDRGYTF. CDR3 DNA: TGTGCCAGCAGCTTAGTGGGAGGGACAGATCGTGGCTACACCTTC.

This clonotype was seen a handful of times. V is TRBV5-1 and J is TRBJ2-3; D may be TRBD2 (5 bases). Trimming took off 4 bases at V and 0 bases at J, with 18 bases between the two ends. This CDR3 spans 17 amino acids. The V gene's germline CDR1 is SGHRS and CDR2 YFSETQ. The CDR3 DNA follows: TGCGCCAGCAGCAGCGTCTCTAGCACCACTAGCACAGATACGCAGTATTTT. It yields the protein CASSSVSSTTSTDTQYF. Full variable domain (outside the CDR3, taken from reference TRBV5-1 and TRBJ2-3): KAGVTQTPRYLIKTRGQQVTLSCSPISGHRSVSWYQQTPGQGLQFLFEYFSETQRNKGNFPGRFSGRQFSNSRSEMNVSTLELGDSALYLCASSSVSSTTSTDTQYFGPGTRLTVL.

This clonotype was seen more than once but under ten times. This chain uses TRBV18 with TRBJ1-1; possibly TRBD1 for D (5 bases). This CDR3 contains 13 residues. The V end lost 5 bases, the J end lost 4 bases, and 11 bases lay between the germline ends. From germline, CDR1 is KGHSH and CDR2 LQKENI. The chain's CDR3 is CASSSRDGTEAFF. CDR3 DNA sequence: TGTGCCAGCTCATCCAGGGACGGCACTGAAGCTTTCTTT.

This clonotype has a count of ten or more. The CDR3: CASSIRHPQETQYF. DNA of the CDR3: TGCGCCAGCAGCATCCGACATCCTCAAGAGACCCAGTACTTC. The chain carries TRBV4-3 and TRBJ2-5; the D is unclear. The V and J ends lost 5 bases and 2 bases respectively, with 12 bases between them. This CDR3 region has 14 residues. CDR1 is LGHNA, CDR2 YSLEER, per germline.

This clonotype showed up just once. The chain has TRBV25-1 and TRBJ2-1; the match to TRBD1 covers 7 bases. With 6 bases clipped from V and 6 bases from J, the junction kept 14 bases outside the gene matches. The CDR3 runs to 16 residues. Germline V gives CDR1 MGHDK, CDR2 SYGVNS. The CDR3 reads CASSHTGQRQANEQFF. Written as DNA, the CDR3 is TGTGCCAGCAGCCATACGGGACAGCGTCAGGCCAATGAGCAGTTCTTC.

This clonotype has just a few counts. The chain combines TRBV5-6 with TRBJ2-1, with TRBD2 as a possible D gene (5 bases). The CDR3 extends over 13 amino acids. Germline values: CDR1 SGHDT, CDR2 YYEEEE. V lost 1 base, J lost 10 bases, and 12 bases lay in between. CDR3 DNA: TGTGCCAGCAGCTTGTCTGACTACGGAGAGCAGTTCTTC. Translating it yields CASSLSDYGEQFF.

This clonotype was seen repeatedly, ten times or more. The chain links TRBV7-2 to TRBJ2-5, with D maybe TRBD2 (7 bases). The CDR3 runs 16 residues. Trimming stripped 0 bases from V and 5 bases from J, with 16 bases between. Germline CDR1 reads SGHTA; CDR2 reads FQGNSA. CDR3 in amino acids: CASSLAGGRVGETQYF. CDR3 nucleotides: TGTGCCAGCAGCTTAGCCGGGGGGCGAGTAGGGGAGACCCAGTACTTC. Filled out from reference TRBV7-2 and TRBJ2-5, the complete variable domain reads GAGVSQSPSNKVTEKGKDVELRCDPISGHTALYWYRQSLGQGLEFLIYFQGNSAPDKSGLPSDRFSAERTGGSVSTLTIQRTQQEDSAVYLCASSLAGGRVGETQYFGPGTRLLVL.

This clonotype was detected ten times or more. This chain links TRBV6-1 with TRBJ2-2; TRBD2 matches at 11 bases. From germline, CDR1 is MNHNS and CDR2 SASEGT. This CDR3 spans 16 amino acids. V trimming: 7 bases; J trimming: 6 bases; junction bases outside the gene matches: 10. CDR3 loop: CASMPSGTSGPGELFF. The CDR3 DNA is TGTGCCAGCATGCCTAGTGGGACTAGCGGCCCCGGGGAGCTGTTTTTT.

This chain connects TRBV28 to TRBJ1-1, with TRBD1 as a possible D gene (5 bases). From germline, CDR1 is MDHEN and CDR2 SYDVKM. CDR3 length: 11 residues. CDR3 in amino acids: CGVPGDTEAFF. As DNA, the CDR3 is TGTGGGGTCCCGGGGGACACTGAAGCTTTCTTT.

This clonotype was found a few times. The chain recombines TRBV5-1 with TRBJ1-2, with TRBD1 as a possible D gene (5 bases). The CDR3 consists of 13 residues. Trimming removed 2 bases from V and 6 bases from J, with 11 bases in between. Germline V gene lookup returns CDR1 SGHRS and CDR2 YFSETQ. The CDR3 is CASSFDGRDGYTF. DNA for the CDR3: TGCGCCAGCAGCTTTGATGGCAGGGATGGCTACACCTTC.

There are a few counts of this clonotype. The chain's CDR3 is CASSLAGQDTGELFF. CDR3 nucleotide sequence: TGCGCCAGCAGCTTGGCCGGACAGGACACCGGGGAGCTGTTTTTT. The chain recombines TRBV5-1 with TRBJ2-2, with 7 positions matching TRBD1. The CDR3 runs 15 residues. Germline V lookup: CDR1 SGHRS, CDR2 YFSETQ. V lost 0 bases, J lost 3 bases, and 2 bases stayed unmatched.

The chain joins TRBV9 to TRBJ2-7; no clear D. Germline CDR1 reads SGDLS; CDR2 reads YYNGEE. This CDR3 is built from 13 residues. V lost 0 bases and J 7 bases, leaving 11 bases between the germline ends. CDR3 DNA sequence: TGTGCCAGCAGCGTAGATTTGGACGGAGAGCAGTACTTC. Translated: CASSVDLDGEQYF.

This clonotype occurred once. This sequence may be a read error, since a much larger clone differs from it by one base. This CDR3 fails to terminate in the conserved phenylalanine or tryptophan, so it likely reflects a read error. The V call is TRBV29-1, the J call TRBJ2-1; tentative D call: TRBD2 (6 bases). The CDR3 runs to 12 residues. Trimming stripped 2 bases from V and 7 bases from J, with 9 bases between. CDR1 and CDR2 (germline): SQVTM, ANQGSEA. As DNA, the CDR3 is TGCAGCGTTGAATCGCGGGAAAATGAGCAGTTCTTG. Its protein product is CSVESRENEQFL.

This clonotype has more than one count but fewer than ten. The chain is built from TRBV5-1 and TRBJ2-7, with TRBD1 identical over 7 bases. The CDR3 consists of 16 residues. Per the germline V gene, CDR1 is SGHRS and CDR2 is YFSETQ. V was pared by 4 bases and J by 3 bases, with 13 bases of the junction left unmatched. CDR3 sequence: CASSPGTDTFSYEQYF. CDR3 bases: TGCGCCAGCAGCCCTGGGACAGACACTTTTAGCTACGAGCAGTACTTC.

This clonotype was counted between two and nine times. The chain recombines TRBV27 with TRBJ2-7; D gene ambiguous. Germline V lookup: CDR1 MNHEY, CDR2 SMNVEV (reference sequence). The CDR3 is 14 amino acids. V gave up 4 bases and J gave up 0 bases, with 10 bases separating them. The CDR3 DNA follows: TGTGCCAGCAGTTACAAACCTCTCTCCTACGAGCAGTACTTC. It encodes CASSYKPLSYEQYF.

The gene calls are TRBV20-1 and TRBJ1-1, with a possible D match to TRBD1 (6 bases). Trimming removed 3 bases at V and 0 bases at J, with 11 bases between. This CDR3 has 14 residues. The V gene's germline CDR1 is DFQATT and CDR2 SNEGSKA (reference sequence). In DNA, the CDR3 is TGCAGTGCTAGTCCTAGGACAGTGAACACTGAAGCTTTCTTT. The encoded protein is CSASPRTVNTEAFF.

In its sample, this clonotype was seen many times. The gene calls are TRBV7-3 and TRBJ1-1; 9 bases line up with TRBD1. Germline values: CDR1 SGHTA, CDR2 FQGTGA. The CDR3 is 17 residues long. Trimming cost V 4 bases and J 0 bases; bases outside gene matches: 9. Here the CDR3 reads CASSSGTGRTMNTEAFF. For the CDR3, the DNA is TGTGCCAGCAGCTCAGGGACAGGGCGTACTATGAACACTGAAGCTTTCTTT.

In this sample, this clonotype turned up a few times. The chain joins TRBV5-1 to TRBJ2-2, with 8 bases aligning to TRBD2. J lost 5 bases, V lost 4 bases, and 13 bases had no gene match. This CDR3 has 17 amino acids. Germline values: CDR1 SGHRS, CDR2 YFSETQ. The chain's CDR3 is CASSSGTSRGGTGELFF. DNA for the CDR3: TGCGCCAGCAGCAGCGGGACCTCTCGGGGGGGGACCGGGGAGCTGTTTTTT. Supplemented by reference TRBV5-1 and TRBJ2-2, the full variable domain reads KAGVTQTPRYLIKTRGQQVTLSCSPISGHRSVSWYQQTPGQGLQFLFEYFSETQRNKGNFPGRFSGRQFSNSRSEMNVSTLELGDSALYLCASSSGTSRGGTGELFFGEGSRLTVL.

This clonotype was picked up many times. The chain couples TRBV10-3 to TRBJ2-4; 9 bases are shared with TRBD1. Per germline, CDR1 ENHRY and CDR2 SYGVKD. V was clipped by 4 bases and J by 7 bases; unmatched bases: 5. CDR3 length: 14 amino acids. The CDR3 is CAISVDRGKNIQYF. The DNA of the CDR3 is TGTGCCATCAGTGTGGACAGGGGTAAGAACATTCAGTACTTC.

The genes are TRBV4-1 and TRBJ2-1, with a weak D call TRBD2 (6 bases). Trimming left V 0 bases short and J 12 bases short, with 21 bases between. CDR3 size: 16 residues. Looked up from germline, CDR1 is MGHRA and CDR2 is YSYEKL. The chain's CDR3 is CASSQDWGVLATVQFF. The DNA of the CDR3 is TGCGCCAGCAGCCAAGATTGGGGGGTCTTGGCAACTGTGCAGTTCTTC.

This sequence joins TRBV30 and TRBJ2-7, with TRBD1 matching over 9 bases. The CDR3 spans 16 residues. The germline V gene has CDR1 GTSNPN and CDR2 SVGIG (reference sequence). J gave up 5 bases and V 4 bases, and 15 bases lay outside the gene matches. The CDR3 nucleotides read TGTGCCTGGACCCTTCCTCCGGGGACAGGGTTCAACGAGCAGTACTTC. Its translation is CAWTLPPGTGFNEQYF. The full variable domain, in which reference TRBV30 and TRBJ2-7 provide the parts outside the CDR3, is SQTIHQWPATLVQPVGSPLSLECTVEGTSNPNLYWYRQAAGRGLQLLFYSVGIGQISSEVPQNLSASRPQDRQFILSSKKLLLSDSGFYLCAWTLPPGTGFNEQYFGPGTRLTVT.

A few counts support this clonotype. This chain joins TRBV6-2 or TRBV6-3 and TRBJ2-1; 9 bases map to TRBD2. Trimming took 6 bases from V and 6 from J; bases not matched to a gene: 6. The germline CDR1 and CDR2 sequences are MNHEY and SVGEGT. The CDR3 runs 14 residues. This chain's CDR3 is CASSRSGSPNEQFF. The CDR3 DNA sequence: TGTGCCAGCAGCCGTAGCGGGAGCCCCAATGAGCAGTTCTTC.

J is TRBJ1-2 and V is TRBV27, with TRBD1 matching 8 bases. Losses at the gene ends were 8 bases for V and 3 bases for J; bases not matched to a gene: 14. CDR1 and CDR2 (germline): MNHEY, SMNVEV (reference sequence). This CDR3 spans 16 amino acids. CDR3 region: CASLIRTRGRYYGYTF. The CDR3 DNA is TGTGCCAGCCTTATAAGGACCAGGGGGCGCTACTATGGCTACACCTTC.

The V and J genes are TRBV5-5 and TRBJ2-7; 7 nucleotides align to TRBD1. Germline V gene lookup returns CDR1 SGHKS and CDR2 YYEKEE (reference sequence). The V segment lost 4 bases and the J segment 2 bases; nucleotides outside the gene matches: 9. The CDR3 is 15 residues long. The CDR3 spells CASSLRDSSPYEQYF. For the CDR3, the DNA is TGTGCCAGCAGCCTCCGGGACAGCTCCCCCTACGAGCAGTACTTC. The full variable domain, its missing parts supplied by reference TRBV5-5 and TRBJ2-7, is DAGVTQSPTHLIKTRGQQVTLRCSPISGHKSVSWYQQVLGQGPQFIFQYYEKEERGRGNFPDRFSARQFPNYSSELNVNALLLGDSALYLCASSLRDSSPYEQYFGPGTRLTVT.